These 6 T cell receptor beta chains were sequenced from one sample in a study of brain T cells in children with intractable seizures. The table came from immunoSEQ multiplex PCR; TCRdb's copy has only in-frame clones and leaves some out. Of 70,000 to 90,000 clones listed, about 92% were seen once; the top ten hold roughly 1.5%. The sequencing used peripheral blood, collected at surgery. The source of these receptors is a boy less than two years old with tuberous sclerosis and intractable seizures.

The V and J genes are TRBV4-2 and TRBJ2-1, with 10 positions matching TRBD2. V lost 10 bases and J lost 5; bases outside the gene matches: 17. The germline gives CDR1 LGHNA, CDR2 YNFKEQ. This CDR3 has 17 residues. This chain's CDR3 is CATILKTGTSENNEQFF. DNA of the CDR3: TGTGCCACCATCCTAAAGACCGGGACTAGCGAGAACAATGAGCAGTTCTTC.

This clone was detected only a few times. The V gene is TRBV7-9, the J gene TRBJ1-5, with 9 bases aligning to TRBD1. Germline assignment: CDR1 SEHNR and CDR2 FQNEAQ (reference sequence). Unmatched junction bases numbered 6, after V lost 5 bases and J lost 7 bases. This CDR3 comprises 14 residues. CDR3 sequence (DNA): TGTGCCAGCAGCCAGGGACAGGGTAACCAGCCCCAGCATTTT. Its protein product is CASSQGQGNQPQHF.

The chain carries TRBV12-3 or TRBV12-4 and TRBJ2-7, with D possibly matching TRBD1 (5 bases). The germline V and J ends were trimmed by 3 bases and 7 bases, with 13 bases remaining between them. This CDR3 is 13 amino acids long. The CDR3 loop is CASSLGPLWEQYF. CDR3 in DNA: TGTGCCAGCAGTTTGGGGCCTCTATGGGAGCAGTACTTC.

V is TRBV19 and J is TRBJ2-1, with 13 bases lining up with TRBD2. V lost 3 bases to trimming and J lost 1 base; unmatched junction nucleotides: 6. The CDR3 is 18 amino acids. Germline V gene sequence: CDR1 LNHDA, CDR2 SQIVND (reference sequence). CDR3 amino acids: CASSIGTSGIWSYNEQFF. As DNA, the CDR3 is TGTGCCAGTAGTATTGGGACTAGCGGGATATGGTCCTACAATGAGCAGTTCTTC.

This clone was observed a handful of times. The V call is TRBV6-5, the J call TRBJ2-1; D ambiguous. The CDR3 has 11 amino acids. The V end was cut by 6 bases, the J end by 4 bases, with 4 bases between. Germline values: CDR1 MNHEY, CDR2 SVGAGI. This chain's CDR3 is CASRRYNEQFF. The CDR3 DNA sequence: TGTGCCAGCAGGCGTTACAATGAGCAGTTCTTC.

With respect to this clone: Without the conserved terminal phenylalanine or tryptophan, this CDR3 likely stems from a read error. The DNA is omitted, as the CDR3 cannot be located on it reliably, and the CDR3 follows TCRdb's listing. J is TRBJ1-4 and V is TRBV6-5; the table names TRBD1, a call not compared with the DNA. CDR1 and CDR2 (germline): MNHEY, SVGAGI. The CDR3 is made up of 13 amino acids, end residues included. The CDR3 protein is CASRDEDRGCFNS.